This TCR beta chain was recovered during a study of cytomegalovirus exposure and HLA in healthy donors. Background on the study: The same platform was used for the 90 to 150 validation repertoires as for the roughly 660 first-cohort repertoires, as reported in a later analysis.

Clones were read by immunoSEQ multiplex PCR, and TCRdb kept only the in-frame ones, dropping some. The sample includes approximately 140,000 clones, 70% to 90% seen only once; the top ten take 8.7%. Separation from the roughly 670-subject first cohort characterized the roughly 120-subject validation cohort, to which the donors belonged. Points on this clone: Its antigen is currently unknown.

The study's findings and limits: The authors enumerated over 150 TCR beta chains as linked to cytomegalovirus. Within the approximately 110 validation repertoires, first-cohort TCR clusters tended to co-occur, according to a later analysis.

Germline CDR1 is SGHRS and CDR2 is YFSETQ. Losses at the gene ends were 4 bases for V and 5 bases for J; bases not matched to a gene: 12. The CDR3 consists of 16 residues. The J gene is TRBJ2-7, the V gene TRBV5-1; 10 positions agree with TRBD2. The material sequenced was PBMCs. The source of this sequence is a man younger than 35 in good health and CMV-seropositive. As DNA, the CDR3 is TGCGCCAGCAGCAGGGAAGCTAGCGGGAGAAAAAACGAGCAGTACTTC. It is translated as CASSREASGRKNEQYF.